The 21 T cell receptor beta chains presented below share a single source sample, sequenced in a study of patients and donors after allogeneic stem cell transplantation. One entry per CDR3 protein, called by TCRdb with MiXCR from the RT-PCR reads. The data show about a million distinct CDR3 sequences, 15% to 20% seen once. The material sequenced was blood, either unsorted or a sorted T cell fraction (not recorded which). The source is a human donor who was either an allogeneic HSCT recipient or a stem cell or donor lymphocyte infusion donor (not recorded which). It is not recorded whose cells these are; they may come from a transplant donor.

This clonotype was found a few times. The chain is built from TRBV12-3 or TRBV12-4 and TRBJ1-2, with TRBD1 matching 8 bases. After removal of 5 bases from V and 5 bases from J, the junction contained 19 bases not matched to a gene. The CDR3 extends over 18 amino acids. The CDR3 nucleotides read TGTGCCAGCAGTATAAAGGGACAGGAGGGCCGTTGGTCGTATGGCTACACCTTC. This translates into CASSIKGQEGRWSYGYTF.

For the CDR3, the DNA is TGTGCCAGCAGCTTAGGGACGGTAACAACTAATGAAAAACTGTTTTTT. It codes for CASSLGTVTTNEKLFF. J is TRBJ1-4 and V is TRBV7-6; D is unresolved. Germline CDR1 and CDR2: SGHVS and FNYEAQ. V dropped 1 base and J dropped 0 bases, with 9 bases sitting between them. There are 16 residues in the CDR3.

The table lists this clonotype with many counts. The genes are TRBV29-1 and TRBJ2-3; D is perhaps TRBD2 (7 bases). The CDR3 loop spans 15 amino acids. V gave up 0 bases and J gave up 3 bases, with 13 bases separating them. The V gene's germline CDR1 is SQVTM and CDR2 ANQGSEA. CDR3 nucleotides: TGCAGCGTTGAAGATCACGGGGGGCAGACAGATACGCAGTATTTT. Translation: CSVEDHGGQTDTQYF.

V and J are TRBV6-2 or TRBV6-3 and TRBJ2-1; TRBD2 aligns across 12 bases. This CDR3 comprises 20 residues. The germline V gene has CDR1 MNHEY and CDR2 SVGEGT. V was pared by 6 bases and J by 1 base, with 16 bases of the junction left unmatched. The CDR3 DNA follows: TGTGCCAGCAGCCCCCGGGCTAGCGGGGGGGTTATCCCGTCCTACAATGAGCAGTTCTTC. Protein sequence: CASSPRASGGVIPSYNEQFF.

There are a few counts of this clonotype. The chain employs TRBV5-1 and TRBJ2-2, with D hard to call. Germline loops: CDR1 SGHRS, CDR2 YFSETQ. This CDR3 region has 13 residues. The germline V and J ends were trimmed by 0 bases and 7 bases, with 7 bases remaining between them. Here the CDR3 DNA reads TGCGCCAGCAGCTTGGTTCTTGGCGGGGAGCTGTTTTTT. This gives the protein CASSLVLGGELFF.

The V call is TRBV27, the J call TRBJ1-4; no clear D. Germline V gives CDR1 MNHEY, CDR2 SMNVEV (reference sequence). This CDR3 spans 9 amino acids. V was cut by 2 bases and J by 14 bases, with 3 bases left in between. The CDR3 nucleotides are TGTGCCAGCAGTTTAGGGCTGTTTTTT. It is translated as CASSLGLFF.

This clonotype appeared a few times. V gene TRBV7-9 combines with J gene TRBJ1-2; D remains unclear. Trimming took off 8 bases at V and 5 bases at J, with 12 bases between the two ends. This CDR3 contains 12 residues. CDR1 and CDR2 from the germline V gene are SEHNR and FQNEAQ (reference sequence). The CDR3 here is CASARSSYGYTF. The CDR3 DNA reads TGTGCCAGCGCCAGGAGTTCATATGGCTACACCTTC.

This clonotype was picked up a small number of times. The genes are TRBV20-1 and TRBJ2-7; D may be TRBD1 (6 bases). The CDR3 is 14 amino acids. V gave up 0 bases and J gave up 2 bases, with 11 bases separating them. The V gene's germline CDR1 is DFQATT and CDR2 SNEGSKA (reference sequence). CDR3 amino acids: CSARDHEGAYEQYF. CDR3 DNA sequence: TGCAGTGCTAGAGATCATGAGGGGGCCTACGAGCAGTACTTC.

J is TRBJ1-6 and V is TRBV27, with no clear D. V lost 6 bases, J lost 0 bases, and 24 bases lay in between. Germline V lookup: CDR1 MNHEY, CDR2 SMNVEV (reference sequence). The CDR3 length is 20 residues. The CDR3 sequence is CASSRGPLQARSSYNSPLHF. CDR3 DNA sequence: TGTGCCAGCAGCCGAGGCCCCCTCCAGGCACGGAGCTCCTATAATTCACCCCTCCACTTT.

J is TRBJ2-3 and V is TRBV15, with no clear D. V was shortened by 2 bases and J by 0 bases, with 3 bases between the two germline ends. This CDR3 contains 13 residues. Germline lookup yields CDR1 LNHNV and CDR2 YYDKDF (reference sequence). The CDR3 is CATSRHSTDTQYF. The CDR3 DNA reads TGTGCCACCAGCAGACATAGCACAGATACGCAGTATTTT.

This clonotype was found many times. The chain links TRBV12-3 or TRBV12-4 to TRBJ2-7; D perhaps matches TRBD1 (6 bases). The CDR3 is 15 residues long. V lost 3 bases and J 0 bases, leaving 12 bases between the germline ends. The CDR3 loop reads CASSLGQGISYEQYF. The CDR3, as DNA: TGTGCCAGCAGTTTGGGGCAGGGGATCTCCTACGAGCAGTACTTC.

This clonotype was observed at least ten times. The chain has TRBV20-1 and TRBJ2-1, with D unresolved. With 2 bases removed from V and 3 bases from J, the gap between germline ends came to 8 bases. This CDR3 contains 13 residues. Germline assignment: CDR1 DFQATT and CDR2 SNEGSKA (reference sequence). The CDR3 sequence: CSARHPSYNEQFF. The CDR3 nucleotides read TGCAGTGCTAGACACCCGAGCTACAATGAGCAGTTCTTC.

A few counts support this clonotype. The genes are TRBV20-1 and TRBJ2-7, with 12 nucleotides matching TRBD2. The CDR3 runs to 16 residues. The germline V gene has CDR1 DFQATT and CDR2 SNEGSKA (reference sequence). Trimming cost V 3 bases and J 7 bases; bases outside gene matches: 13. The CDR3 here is CSASGGLAGGVEEQYF. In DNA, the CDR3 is TGCAGTGCTAGTGGGGGGCTAGCGGGAGGGGTCGAGGAGCAGTACTTC.

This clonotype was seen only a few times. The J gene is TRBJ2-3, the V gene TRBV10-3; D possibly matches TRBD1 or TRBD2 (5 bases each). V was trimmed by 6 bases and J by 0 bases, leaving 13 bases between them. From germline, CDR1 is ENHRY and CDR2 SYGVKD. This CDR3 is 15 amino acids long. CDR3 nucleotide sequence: TGTGCCATCAGGGGGACGACTACAAGCACAGATACGCAGTATTTT. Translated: CAIRGTTTSTDTQYF.

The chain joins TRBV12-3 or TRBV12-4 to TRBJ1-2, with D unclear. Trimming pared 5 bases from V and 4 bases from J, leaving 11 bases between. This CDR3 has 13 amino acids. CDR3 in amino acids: CASSPIILYGYTF. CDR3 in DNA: TGTGCCAGCAGTCCAATTATACTCTATGGCTACACCTTC.

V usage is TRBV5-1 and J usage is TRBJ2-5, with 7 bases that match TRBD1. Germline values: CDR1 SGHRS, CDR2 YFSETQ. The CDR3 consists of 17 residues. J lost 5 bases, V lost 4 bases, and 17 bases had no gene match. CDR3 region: CASSPYRGSPIVETQYF. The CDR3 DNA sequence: TGCGCCAGCAGCCCCTACAGGGGTAGTCCAATCGTGGAGACCCAGTACTTC.

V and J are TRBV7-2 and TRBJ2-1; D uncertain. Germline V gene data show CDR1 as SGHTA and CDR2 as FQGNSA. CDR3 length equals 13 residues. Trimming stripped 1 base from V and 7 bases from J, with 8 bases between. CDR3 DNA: TGTGCCAGCAGCTTAGGGCGAATGAATGAGCAGTTCTTC. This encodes CASSLGRMNEQFF.

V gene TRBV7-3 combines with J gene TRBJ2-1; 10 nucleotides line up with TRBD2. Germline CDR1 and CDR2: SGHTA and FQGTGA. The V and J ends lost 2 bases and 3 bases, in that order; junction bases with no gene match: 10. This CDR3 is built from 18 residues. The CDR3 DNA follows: TGTGCCAGCAGCTTATTTACGGGCACTAGCGGGGTCTACAATGAGCAGTTCTTC. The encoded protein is CASSLFTGTSGVYNEQFF.

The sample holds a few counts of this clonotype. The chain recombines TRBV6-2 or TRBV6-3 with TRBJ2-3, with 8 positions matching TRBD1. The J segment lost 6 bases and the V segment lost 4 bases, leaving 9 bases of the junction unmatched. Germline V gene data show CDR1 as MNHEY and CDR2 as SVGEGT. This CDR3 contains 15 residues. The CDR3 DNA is TGTGCCAGCAGTTTCGGACAGGGATGGGCGGATACGCAGTATTTT. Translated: CASSFGQGWADTQYF.

The DNA of the CDR3 is TGTGCCAGCAGTTTACCCACAGGTTATCAGCCCCAGCATTTT. It yields the protein CASSLPTGYQPQHF. The gene calls are TRBV28 and TRBJ1-5, with TRBD1 as a possible D gene (5 bases). Germline-derived CDR1 and CDR2 are MDHEN and SYDVKM. With 2 bases removed from V and 5 bases from J, the gap between germline ends came to 10 bases. The CDR3 has 14 amino acids.

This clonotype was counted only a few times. The CDR3 DNA reads as TGCAGTGCTGGAGGGACAGTTCAGACCTACGAGCAGTACTTC. Its translation: CSAGGTVQTYEQYF. The rearrangement joins TRBV20-1 to TRBJ2-7, with TRBD1 as a possible D gene (7 bases). The CDR3 sequence is 14 residues long. Trimming stripped 5 bases from V and 2 bases from J, with 16 bases between. CDR1 is DFQATT and CDR2 is SNEGSKA in the germline V gene (reference sequence).